The 10 T cell receptor beta chains below all came from one sample that was sequenced in a study of T cells expressing NK-cell markers. TCRdb re-called the 5' RACE reads and catalogs CDR3 proteins one per entry, DNA excluded. The sample includes some 440,000 distinct CDR3 sequences. Sequencing input: blood T cells: a sorted CD56 or NKG2C T cell subset, CD4+ or CD8+ T cells, or bulk PBMC T cells (not recorded which). Every receptor here comes from a woman between 45 and 65 years old in good health.

The V and J genes are TRBV7-9 and TRBJ2-1; lacking DNA, the TRBD1 call made by TCRdb goes unchecked. The CDR3 spans 11 residues. From germline, CDR1 is SEHNR and CDR2 FQNEAQ (reference sequence). The CDR3 sequence is CASSPLGGQFF.

The rearrangement uses TRBV29-1 and TRBJ1-1; TCRdb gives TRBD1 as the D gene, but with no DNA this cannot be confirmed. CDR3 length: 12 residues. Germline lookup yields CDR1 SQVTM and CDR2 ANQGSEA. The CDR3 is CSVKQGSTEAFF.

The chain links TRBV20-1 to TRBJ1-4. The CDR3 loop spans 14 amino acids. CDR1 is DFQATT, CDR2 SNEGSKA, per germline (reference sequence). CDR3 sequence reads: CSARRGTSGEKLFF.

This rearrangement joins TRBV12-3 or TRBV12-4 to TRBJ2-6; no DNA is available, so the TRBD1 call from TCRdb remains unchecked. The CDR3 totals 17 residues. CDR3 protein: CASSFTRIFPGANVLTF.

The chain is built from TRBV20-1 and TRBJ1-5; without DNA, the TCRdb call of TRBD1 cannot be checked. This CDR3 comprises 15 residues. Germline V lookup: CDR1 DFQATT, CDR2 SNEGSKA (reference sequence). The CDR3 region is CSAIKDSWVTQPQHF.

This chain uses TRBV20-1 with TRBJ2-1; the D call from TCRdb, TRBD1, cannot be confirmed without DNA. The CDR3 covers 13 residues. Looked up from germline, CDR1 is DFQATT and CDR2 is SNEGSKA (reference sequence). The CDR3: CSALSGSYNEQFF.

This chain links TRBV5-1 with TRBJ2-3. This CDR3 contains 16 residues. In germline, CDR1 is SGHRS, CDR2 YFSETQ. The CDR3: CASSFGRVESTDTQYF.

This chain joins TRBV11-2 and TRBJ2-3; TCRdb selects TRBD2, and the lack of DNA leaves this call unchecked. The CDR3 runs to 17 residues. Germline CDR1 is SGHAT and CDR2 is FQNNGV. The CDR3 reads CASSLRSLAGAVDTQYF. The full variable domain, its missing parts supplied by reference TRBV11-2 and TRBJ2-3, is EAGVAQSPRYKIIEKRQSVAFWCNPISGHATLYWYQQILGQGPKLLIQFQNNGVVDDSQLPKDRFSAERLKGVDSTLKIQPAKLEDSAVYLCASSLRSLAGAVDTQYFGPGTRLTVL.

The chain links TRBV19 to TRBJ2-5; as DNA is missing, the TRBD2 call by TCRdb cannot be tested. The V gene's germline CDR1 is LNHDA and CDR2 SQIVND (reference sequence). This CDR3 contains 14 residues. The CDR3 sequence: CASSLGTPPQTQYF.

The rearrangement links TRBV6-1 to TRBJ1-1; TCRdb's D call, TRBD1, is unchecked because there is no DNA. Germline V gene data show CDR1 as MNHNS and CDR2 as SASEGT. This CDR3 is 12 amino acids long. The CDR3: CASSRESTEAFF.